This passage covers 14 T cell receptor beta chains from one sample sequenced in a study of T cell repertoires in cytomegalovirus infection. TCRdb reanalysed the reads using MiXCR and keeps one entry per CDR3 protein. The table has about half a million distinct CDR3 sequences, approximately 42% seen once. These receptors' antigens are unknown. This specimen consisted of cultured PBMCs, obtained from culture after CMV antigen stimulation. The receptor source for this set is a human donor in good health (CMV status not recorded). Some clones in this sample may be carry-over from other donors' samples.

In regard to this clonotype: The junction departs from germline at one end; a sequencing error may be responsible. The gene calls are TRBV12-3 or TRBV12-4 and TRBJ2-5; 11 positions agree with TRBD2. The CDR3 runs 16 residues. CDR3: CASSFNLAGGGETQYF. Here the CDR3 DNA reads TGTGCCAGCAGTTTTAATCTAGCGGGGGGAGGAGAGACTCAGTACTTC.

The genes are TRBV20-1 and TRBJ2-7, with D perhaps TRBD1 (5 bases). CDR3 length equals 12 residues. The germline gives CDR1 DFQATT, CDR2 SNEGSKA (reference sequence). Trimming removed 6 bases at V and 5 bases at J, with 14 bases between. The CDR3 DNA sequence: TGCAGTGCGACGGACATAGGGGACGAGCAGTACTTC. It yields the protein CSATDIGDEQYF.

This clonotype was recorded many times. This chain uses TRBV7-8 with TRBJ1-5, with TRBD1 matching 7 bases. V trimming: 0 bases; J trimming: 0 bases; junction bases outside the gene matches: 8. The germline CDR1 and CDR2 sequences are SGHVS and FQNEAQ. The CDR3 consists of 18 residues. CDR3 residues: CASSLAGTGDYSNQPQHF. In nucleotides, the CDR3 is TGTGCCAGCAGCTTAGCGGGAACAGGGGATTATAGCAATCAGCCCCAGCATTTT.

In this sample, this clonotype turned up a few times. V gene TRBV12-3 or TRBV12-4 combines with J gene TRBJ2-3, with TRBD2 matching over 10 bases. The CDR3 sequence is 15 residues long. Trimming removed 4 bases from V and 4 bases from J; junction bases left unmatched: 5. This CDR3 is CASSSGLARSDTQYF. CDR3 coding DNA: TGTGCCAGCAGTTCGGGACTAGCGCGTTCAGATACGCAGTATTTT.

The J gene is TRBJ1-6, the V gene TRBV4-1, with a tentative D call TRBD1 (5 bases). Trimming removed 0 bases at V and 9 bases at J, with 12 bases between. There are 15 residues in the CDR3. Germline loops: CDR1 MGHRA, CDR2 YSYEKL. CDR3 residues: CASSQDPGQGSPLHF. Written as DNA, the CDR3 is TGCGCCAGCAGCCAAGATCCGGGGCAGGGTTCACCCCTCCACTTT.

The rearrangement uses TRBV20-1 and TRBJ1-2; D gene uncertain. This CDR3 has 13 amino acids. The germline V gene encodes CDR1 DFQATT and CDR2 SNEGSKA (reference sequence). The V gene lost 0 bases and the J gene lost 8 bases, with 13 bases spanning the gap. The CDR3 here is CSARDGWDSGYTF. The CDR3 DNA reads as TGCAGTGCTAGAGATGGTTGGGATTCGGGCTACACCTTC.

The chain is built from TRBV12-3 or TRBV12-4 and TRBJ2-5, with D uncertain. V lost 6 bases and J 5 bases, leaving 13 bases between the germline ends. This CDR3 region has 13 residues. Here the CDR3 DNA reads TGTGCCAGCAGCGCCCCCCTTGAGGAGACCCAGTACTTC. Protein: CASSAPLEETQYF.

In this sample, this clonotype turned up a few times. The CDR3, as DNA: TGTGCCAGCAGCTTTATCCGGGGTGCAACTAATGAAAAACTGTTTTTT. This sequence encodes CASSFIRGATNEKLFF. The chain combines TRBV11-2 with TRBJ1-4; no definite D call. Per germline, CDR1 SGHAT and CDR2 FQNNGV. V lost 3 bases and J lost 0, with 11 bases in between. The CDR3 extends over 16 amino acids.

V is TRBV15 and J is TRBJ2-7; 8 bases agree with TRBD2. V was pared by 8 bases and J by 0 bases, with 6 bases of the junction left unmatched. The germline V gene encodes CDR1 LNHNV and CDR2 YYDKDF (reference sequence). The CDR3 has 14 residues. The CDR3 here is CATPDSGSSYEQYF. The CDR3 nucleotides read TGTGCCACCCCGGACAGCGGGAGCTCCTACGAGCAGTACTTC.

This clonotype was seen a handful of times. The chain is built from TRBV7-6 and TRBJ2-1, with a possible D match to TRBD1 (6 bases). Germline CDR1 and CDR2: SGHVS and FNYEAQ. The CDR3 runs to 14 residues. V was pared by 4 bases and J by 7 bases, with 14 bases between. The DNA for the CDR3 is TGTGCCAGCAGCTCCAGGGGCGGAAGGAATGAGCAGTTCTTC. Amino acids: CASSSRGGRNEQFF.

There are a few counts of this clonotype. The chain employs TRBV7-9 and TRBJ1-2; weak D call: TRBD1 (6 bases). The germline CDR1 and CDR2 sequences are SEHNR and FQNEAQ (reference sequence). V lost 5 bases and J 4 bases, leaving 14 bases between the germline ends. The CDR3 loop spans 14 amino acids. CDR3 in DNA: TGTGCCAGCAGCCCAGGGACACGATCCTATGGCTACACCTTC. Its translation: CASSPGTRSYGYTF.

The chain has TRBV11-2 and TRBJ2-3, with 8 bases aligning to TRBD2. The CDR3 spans 16 residues. Germline CDR1 reads SGHAT; CDR2 reads FQNNGV. V lost 5 bases to trimming and J lost 1 base; unmatched junction nucleotides: 8. As DNA, the CDR3 is TGTGCCAGCAGCCCCCAGCGGGAGATGGGCACAGATACGCAGTATTTT. It yields the protein CASSPQREMGTDTQYF.

This clonotype showed up many times. The chain joins TRBV7-2 to TRBJ2-1; 10 bases are a match to TRBD2. Germline-derived CDR1 and CDR2 are SGHTA and FQGNSA. The J segment lost 6 bases and the V segment lost 0 bases, leaving 2 bases of the junction unmatched. This CDR3 is 15 amino acids long. DNA for the CDR3: TGTGCCAGCAGCTTAGCAGCGGGGGGGCTCAATGAGCAGTTCTTC. It encodes CASSLAAGGLNEQFF. The entire variable domain, with the rest obtained from reference TRBV7-2 and TRBJ2-1, is as follows: GAGVSQSPSNKVTEKGKDVELRCDPISGHTALYWYRQSLGQGLEFLIYFQGNSAPDKSGLPSDRFSAERTGGSVSTLTIQRTQQEDSAVYLCASSLAAGGLNEQFFGPGTRLTVL.

In its sample, this clonotype was seen a few times. V usage is TRBV7-2 and J usage is TRBJ2-3, with a possible D match to TRBD1 (5 bases). The CDR3 extends over 13 amino acids. Trimming took off 6 bases at V and 5 bases at J, with 12 bases between the two ends. The germline CDR1 and CDR2 sequences are SGHTA and FQGNSA. DNA of the CDR3: TGTGCCAGCAGTTCCACGCAGGGAGATACGCAGTATTTT. This encodes CASSSTQGDTQYF.